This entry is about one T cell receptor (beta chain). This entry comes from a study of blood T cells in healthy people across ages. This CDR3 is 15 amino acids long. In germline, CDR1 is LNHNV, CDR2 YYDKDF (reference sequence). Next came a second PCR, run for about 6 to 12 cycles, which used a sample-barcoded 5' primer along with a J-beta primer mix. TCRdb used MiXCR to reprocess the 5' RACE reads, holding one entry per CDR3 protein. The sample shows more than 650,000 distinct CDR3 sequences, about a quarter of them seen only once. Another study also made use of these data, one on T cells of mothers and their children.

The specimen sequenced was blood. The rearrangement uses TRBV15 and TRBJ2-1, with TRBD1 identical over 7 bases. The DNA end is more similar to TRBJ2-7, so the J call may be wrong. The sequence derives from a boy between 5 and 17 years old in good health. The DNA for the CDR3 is TGTGCCACCAGCAGACTGAGACAGGGAGAGGGGGAGCAGTACTTC. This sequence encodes CATSRLRQGEGEQYF.